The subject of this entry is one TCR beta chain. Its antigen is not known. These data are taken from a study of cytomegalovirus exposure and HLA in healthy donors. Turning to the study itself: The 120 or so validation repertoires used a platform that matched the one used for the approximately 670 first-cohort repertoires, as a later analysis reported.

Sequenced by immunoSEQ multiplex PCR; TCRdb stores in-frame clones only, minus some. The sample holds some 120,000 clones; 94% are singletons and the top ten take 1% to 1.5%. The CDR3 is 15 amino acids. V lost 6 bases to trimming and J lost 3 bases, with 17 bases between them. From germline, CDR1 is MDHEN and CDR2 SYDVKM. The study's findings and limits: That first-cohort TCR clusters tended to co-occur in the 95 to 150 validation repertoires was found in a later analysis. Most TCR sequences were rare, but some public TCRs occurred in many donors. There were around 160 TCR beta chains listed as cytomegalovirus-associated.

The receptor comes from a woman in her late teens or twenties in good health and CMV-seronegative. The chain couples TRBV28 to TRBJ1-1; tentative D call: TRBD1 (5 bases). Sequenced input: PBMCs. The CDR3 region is CASRGGEIRDTEAFF. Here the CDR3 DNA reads TGTGCCAGCAGGGGGGGGGAAATCCGGGACACTGAAGCTTTCTTT.